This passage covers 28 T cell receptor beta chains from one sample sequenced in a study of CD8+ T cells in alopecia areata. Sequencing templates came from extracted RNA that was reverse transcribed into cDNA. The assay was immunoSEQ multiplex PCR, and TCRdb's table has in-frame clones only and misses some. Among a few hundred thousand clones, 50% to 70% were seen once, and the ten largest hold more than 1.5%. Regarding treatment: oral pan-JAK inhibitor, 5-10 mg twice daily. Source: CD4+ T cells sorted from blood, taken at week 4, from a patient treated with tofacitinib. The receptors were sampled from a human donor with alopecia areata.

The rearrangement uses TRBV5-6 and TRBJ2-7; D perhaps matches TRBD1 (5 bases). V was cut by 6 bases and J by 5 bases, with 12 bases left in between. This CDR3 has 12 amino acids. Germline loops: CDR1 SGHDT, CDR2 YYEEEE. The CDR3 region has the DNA TGTGCCAGCACCTGGGGCCGGGACGAGCAGTACTTC. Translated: CASTWGRDEQYF. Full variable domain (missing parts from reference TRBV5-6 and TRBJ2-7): DAGVTQSPTHLIKTRGQQVTLRCSPKSGHDTVSWYQQALGQGPQFIFQYYEEEERQRGNFPDRFSGHQFPNYSSELNVNALLLGDSALYLCASTWGRDEQYFGPGTRLTVT.

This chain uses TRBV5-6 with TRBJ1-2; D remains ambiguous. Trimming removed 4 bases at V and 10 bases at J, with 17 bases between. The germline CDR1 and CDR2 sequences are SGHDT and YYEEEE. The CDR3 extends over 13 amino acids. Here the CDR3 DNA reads TGTGCCAGCAGCGATGGACCCTCCCGTGACTACACCTTC. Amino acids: CASSDGPSRDYTF.

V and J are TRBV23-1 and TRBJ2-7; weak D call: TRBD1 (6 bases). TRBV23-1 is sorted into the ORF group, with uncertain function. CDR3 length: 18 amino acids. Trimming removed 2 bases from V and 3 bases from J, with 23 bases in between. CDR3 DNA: TGCGCCAGCAGTCAAAAAGACAGGCTTCACTCAAAGCACTACGAGCAGTACTTC. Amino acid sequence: CASSQKDRLHSKHYEQYF.

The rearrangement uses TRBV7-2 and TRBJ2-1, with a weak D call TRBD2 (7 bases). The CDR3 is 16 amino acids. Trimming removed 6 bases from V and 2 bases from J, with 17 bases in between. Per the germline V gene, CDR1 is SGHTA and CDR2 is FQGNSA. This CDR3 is CASSSSGGAPYNEQFF. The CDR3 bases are TGTGCCAGCAGTTCGTCTGGGGGGGCCCCCTACAATGAGCAGTTCTTC.

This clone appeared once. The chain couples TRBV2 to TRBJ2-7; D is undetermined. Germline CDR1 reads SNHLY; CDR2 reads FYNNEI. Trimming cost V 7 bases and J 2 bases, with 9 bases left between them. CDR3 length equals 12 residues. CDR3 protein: CASTRETYEQYF. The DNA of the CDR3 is TGTGCCAGCACTCGCGAGACCTACGAGCAGTACTTC.

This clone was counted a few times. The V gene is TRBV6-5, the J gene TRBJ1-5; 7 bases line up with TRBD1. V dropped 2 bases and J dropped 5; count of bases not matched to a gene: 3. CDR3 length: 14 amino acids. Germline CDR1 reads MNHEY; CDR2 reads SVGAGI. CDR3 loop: CASSYQGGHQPQHF. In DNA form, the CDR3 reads TGTGCCAGCAGTTACCAAGGGGGCCATCAGCCCCAGCATTTT.

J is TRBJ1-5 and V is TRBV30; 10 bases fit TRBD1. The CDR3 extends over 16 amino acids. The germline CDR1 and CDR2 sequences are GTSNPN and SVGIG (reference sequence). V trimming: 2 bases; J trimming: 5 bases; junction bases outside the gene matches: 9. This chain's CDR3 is CAWSTNPGTGDQPQHF. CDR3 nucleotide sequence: TGTGCCTGGAGTACAAACCCTGGGACAGGGGATCAGCCCCAGCATTTT.

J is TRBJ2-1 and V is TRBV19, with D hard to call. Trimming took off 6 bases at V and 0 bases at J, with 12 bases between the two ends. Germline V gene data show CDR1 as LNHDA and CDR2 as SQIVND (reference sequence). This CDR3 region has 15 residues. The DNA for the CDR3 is TGTGCCAGTAGCTACCGTCACGGCTCCTACAATGAGCAGTTCTTC. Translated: CASSYRHGSYNEQFF.

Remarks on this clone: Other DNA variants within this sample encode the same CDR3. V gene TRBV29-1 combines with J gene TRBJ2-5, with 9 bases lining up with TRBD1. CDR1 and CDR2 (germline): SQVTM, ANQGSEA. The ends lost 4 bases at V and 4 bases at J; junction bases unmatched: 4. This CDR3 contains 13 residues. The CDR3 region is CSVAQGAGETQYF. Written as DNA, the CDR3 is TGCAGCGTTGCACAGGGGGCAGGAGAGACCCAGTACTTC. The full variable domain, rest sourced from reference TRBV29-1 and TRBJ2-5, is SAVISQKPSRDICQRGTSLTIQCQVDSQVTMMFWYRQQPGQSLTLIATANQGSEATYESGFVIDKFPISRPNLTFSTLTVSNMSPEDSSIYLCSVAQGAGETQYFGPGTRLLVL.

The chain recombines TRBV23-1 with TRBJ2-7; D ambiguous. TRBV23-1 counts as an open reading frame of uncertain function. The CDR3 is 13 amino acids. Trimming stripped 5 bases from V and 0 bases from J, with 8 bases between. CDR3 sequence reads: CASSSRSSYEQYF. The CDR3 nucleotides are TGCGCCAGCAGTAGCCGGAGCTCCTACGAGCAGTACTTC.

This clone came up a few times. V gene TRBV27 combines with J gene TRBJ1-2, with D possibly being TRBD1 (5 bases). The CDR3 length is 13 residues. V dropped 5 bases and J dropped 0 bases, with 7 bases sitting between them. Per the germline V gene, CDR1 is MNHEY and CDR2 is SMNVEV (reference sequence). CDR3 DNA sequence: TGTGCCAGCAGTAGGGGACCTAACTATGGCTACACCTTC. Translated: CASSRGPNYGYTF.

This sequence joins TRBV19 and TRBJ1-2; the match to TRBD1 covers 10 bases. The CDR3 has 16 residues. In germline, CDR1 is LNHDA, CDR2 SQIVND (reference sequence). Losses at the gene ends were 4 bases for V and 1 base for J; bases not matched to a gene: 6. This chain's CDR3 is CASSNPGTGDNYGYTF. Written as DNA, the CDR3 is TGTGCCAGTAGTAACCCCGGGACAGGGGATAACTATGGCTACACCTTC.

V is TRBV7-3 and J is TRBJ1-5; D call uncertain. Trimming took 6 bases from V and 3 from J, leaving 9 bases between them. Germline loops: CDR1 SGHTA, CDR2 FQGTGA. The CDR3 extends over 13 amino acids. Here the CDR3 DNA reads TGTGCCAGCAGTTCGGGCCCCAATCAGCCCCAGCATTTT. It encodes CASSSGPNQPQHF.

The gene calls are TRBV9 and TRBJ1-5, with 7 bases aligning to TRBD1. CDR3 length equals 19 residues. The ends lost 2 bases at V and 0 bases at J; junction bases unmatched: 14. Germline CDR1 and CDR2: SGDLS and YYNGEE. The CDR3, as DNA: TGTGCCAGCAGCGTCAGAATTTTCGGACAGGCCAGTAGCAATCAGCCCCAGCATTTT. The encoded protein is CASSVRIFGQASSNQPQHF. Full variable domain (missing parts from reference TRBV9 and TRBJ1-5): DSGVTQTPKHLITATGQRVTLRCSPRSGDLSVYWYQQSLDQGLQFLIQYYNGEERAKGNILERFSAQQFPDLHSELNLSSLELGDSALYFCASSVRIFGQASSNQPQHFGDGTRLSIL.

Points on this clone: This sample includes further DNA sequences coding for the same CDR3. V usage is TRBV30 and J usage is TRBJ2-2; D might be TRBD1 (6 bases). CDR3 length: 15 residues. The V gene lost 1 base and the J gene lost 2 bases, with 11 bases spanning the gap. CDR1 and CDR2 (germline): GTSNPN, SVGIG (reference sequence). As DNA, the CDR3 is TGTGCCTGGAGTGAGGGGACATACAACACCGGGGAGCTGTTTTTT. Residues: CAWSEGTYNTGELFF. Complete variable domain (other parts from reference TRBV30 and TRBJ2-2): SQTIHQWPATLVQPVGSPLSLECTVEGTSNPNLYWYRQAAGRGLQLLFYSVGIGQISSEVPQNLSASRPQDRQFILSSKKLLLSDSGFYLCAWSEGTYNTGELFFGEGSRLTVL.

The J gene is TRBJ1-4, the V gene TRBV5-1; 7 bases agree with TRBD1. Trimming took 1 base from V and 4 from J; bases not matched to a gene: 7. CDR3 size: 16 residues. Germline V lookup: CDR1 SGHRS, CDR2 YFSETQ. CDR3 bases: TGCGCCAGCAGCTTGCAGACAGGGAGGAGTAATGAAAAACTGTTTTTT. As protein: CASSLQTGRSNEKLFF.

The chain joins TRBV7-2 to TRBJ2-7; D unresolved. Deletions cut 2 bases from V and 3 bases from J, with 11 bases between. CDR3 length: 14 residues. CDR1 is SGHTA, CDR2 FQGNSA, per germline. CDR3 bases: TGTGCCAGCAGCTTATTCCAGATAAACTACGAGCAGTACTTC. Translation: CASSLFQINYEQYF.

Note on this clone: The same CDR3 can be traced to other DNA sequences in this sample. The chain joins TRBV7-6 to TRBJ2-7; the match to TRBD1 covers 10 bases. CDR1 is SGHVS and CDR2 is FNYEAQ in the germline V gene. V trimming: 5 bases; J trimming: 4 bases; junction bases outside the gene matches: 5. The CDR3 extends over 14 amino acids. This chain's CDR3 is CASSLDRGPYEQYF. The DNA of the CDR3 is TGTGCCAGCAGCCTAGACAGGGGGCCTTACGAGCAGTACTTC.

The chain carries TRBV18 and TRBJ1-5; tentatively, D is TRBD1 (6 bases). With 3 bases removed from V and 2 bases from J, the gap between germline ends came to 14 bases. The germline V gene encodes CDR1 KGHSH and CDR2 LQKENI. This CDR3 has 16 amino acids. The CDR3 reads CASSPGEGVGNQPQHF. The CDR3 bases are TGTGCCAGCTCACCCGGAGAGGGGGTAGGCAATCAGCCCCAGCATTTT.

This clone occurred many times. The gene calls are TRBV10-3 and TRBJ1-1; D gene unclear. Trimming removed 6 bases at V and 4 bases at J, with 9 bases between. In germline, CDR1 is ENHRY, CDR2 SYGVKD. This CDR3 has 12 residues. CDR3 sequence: CAISGPRTEAFF. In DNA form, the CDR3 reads TGTGCCATCAGCGGACCTCGCACTGAAGCTTTCTTT.

CDR3 DNA: TGCGCCAGCGCGGAAGGGGCAGCGGGATTCGTAGAGACCCAGTACTTC. Its translation: CASAEGAAGFVETQYF. The chain couples TRBV5-1 to TRBJ2-5, with TRBD2 matching over 7 bases. Germline V gives CDR1 SGHRS, CDR2 YFSETQ. Trimming cost V 7 bases and J 4 bases; bases outside gene matches: 16. This CDR3 is 16 amino acids long.

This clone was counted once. DNA for the CDR3: TGTGCCACCAGCAGACCGGGAAGGGGCACAGATACGCAGTATTTT. Translation: CATSRPGRGTDTQYF. This sequence joins TRBV15 and TRBJ2-3; D may be TRBD2 (5 bases). Germline V gene sequence: CDR1 LNHNV, CDR2 YYDKDF (reference sequence). V was cut by 2 bases and J by 1 base, with 10 bases left in between. The CDR3 extends over 15 amino acids.

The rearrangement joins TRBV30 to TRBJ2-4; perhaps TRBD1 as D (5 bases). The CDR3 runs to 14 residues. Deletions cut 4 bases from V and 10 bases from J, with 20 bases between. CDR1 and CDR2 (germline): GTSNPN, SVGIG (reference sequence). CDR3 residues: CAWTAGSREGIQYF. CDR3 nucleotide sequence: TGTGCCTGGACGGCCGGCTCCAGGGAAGGGATTCAGTACTTC.

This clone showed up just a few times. CDR3 nucleotides: TGCAGCGTTGAAGATATCGCGGCAGAAAAACTGTTTTTT. This codes for CSVEDIAAEKLFF. This rearrangement joins TRBV29-1 to TRBJ1-4; D not certain. Trimming removed 0 bases from V and 8 bases from J, with 10 bases in between. The CDR3 totals 13 residues. Per the germline V gene, CDR1 is SQVTM and CDR2 is ANQGSEA.

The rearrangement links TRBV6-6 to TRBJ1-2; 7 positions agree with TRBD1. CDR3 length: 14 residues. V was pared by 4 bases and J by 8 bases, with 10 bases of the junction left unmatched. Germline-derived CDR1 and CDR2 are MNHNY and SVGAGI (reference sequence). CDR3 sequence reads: CASSSTGIVEGYTF. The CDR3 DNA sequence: TGTGCCAGCAGTTCGACAGGGATAGTAGAGGGCTACACCTTC.

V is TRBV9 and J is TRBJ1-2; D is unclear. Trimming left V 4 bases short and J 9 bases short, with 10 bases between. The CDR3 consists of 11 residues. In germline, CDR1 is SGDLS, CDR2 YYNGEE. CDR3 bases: TGTGCCAGCAGCATTCCCCCAAGCTACACCTTC. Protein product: CASSIPPSYTF.

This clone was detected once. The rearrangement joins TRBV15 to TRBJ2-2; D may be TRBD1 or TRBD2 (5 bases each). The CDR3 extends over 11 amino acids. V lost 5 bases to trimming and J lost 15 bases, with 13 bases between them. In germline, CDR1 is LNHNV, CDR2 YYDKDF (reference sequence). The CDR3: CATSGEGRMFF. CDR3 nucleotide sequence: TGTGCCACCAGCGGCGAGGGACGGATGTTTTTT.

CDR3 region: CASSPGLVGNEQFF. CDR3 coding DNA: TGTGCCAGTAGCCCGGGACTAGTTGGGAATGAGCAGTTCTTC. This sequence joins TRBV19 and TRBJ2-1; 8 nucleotides match TRBD2. Germline CDR1 and CDR2: LNHDA and SQIVND (reference sequence). Losses at the gene ends were 6 bases for V and 7 bases for J; bases not matched to a gene: 8. The CDR3 spans 14 residues.